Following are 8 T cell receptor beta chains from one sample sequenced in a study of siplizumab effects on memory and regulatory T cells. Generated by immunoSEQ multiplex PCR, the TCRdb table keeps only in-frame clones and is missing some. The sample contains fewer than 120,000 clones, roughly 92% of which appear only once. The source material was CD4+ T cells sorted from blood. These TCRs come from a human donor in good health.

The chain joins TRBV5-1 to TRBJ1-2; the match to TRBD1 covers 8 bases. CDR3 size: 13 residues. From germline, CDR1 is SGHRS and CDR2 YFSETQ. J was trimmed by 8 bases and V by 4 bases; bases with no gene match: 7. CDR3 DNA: TGCGCCAGCAGCCCTGACAGGGGCCCGGGCTACACCTTC. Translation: CASSPDRGPGYTF. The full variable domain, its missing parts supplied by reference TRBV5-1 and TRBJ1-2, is KAGVTQTPRYLIKTRGQQVTLSCSPISGHRSVSWYQQTPGQGLQFLFEYFSETQRNKGNFPGRFSGRQFSNSRSEMNVSTLELGDSALYLCASSPDRGPGYTFGSGTRLTVV.

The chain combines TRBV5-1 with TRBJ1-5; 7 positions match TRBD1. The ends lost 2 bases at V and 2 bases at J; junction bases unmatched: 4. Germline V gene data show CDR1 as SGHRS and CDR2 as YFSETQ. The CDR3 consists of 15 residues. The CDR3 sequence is CASSLSGQRNQPQHF. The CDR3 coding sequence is TGCGCCAGCAGCTTATCGGGACAGCGCAATCAGCCCCAGCATTTT.

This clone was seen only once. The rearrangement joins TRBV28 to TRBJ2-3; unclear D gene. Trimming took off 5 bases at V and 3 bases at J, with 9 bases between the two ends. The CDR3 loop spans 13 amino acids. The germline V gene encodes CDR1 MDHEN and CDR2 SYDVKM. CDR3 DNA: TGTGCCAGCAGTCTTAGCCTAACAGATACGCAGTATTTT. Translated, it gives CASSLSLTDTQYF.

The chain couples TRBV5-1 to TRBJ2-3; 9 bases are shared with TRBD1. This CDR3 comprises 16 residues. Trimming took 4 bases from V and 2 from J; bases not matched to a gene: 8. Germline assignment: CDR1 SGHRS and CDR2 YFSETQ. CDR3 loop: CASSDQGQGPTDTQYF. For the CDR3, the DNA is TGCGCCAGCAGCGACCAGGGACAGGGTCCCACAGATACGCAGTATTTT.

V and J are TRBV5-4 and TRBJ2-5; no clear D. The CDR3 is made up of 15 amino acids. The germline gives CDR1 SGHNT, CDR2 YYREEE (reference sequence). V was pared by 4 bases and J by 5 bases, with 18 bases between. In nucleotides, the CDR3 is TGTGCCAGCAGCAAAGAAGGCGGTAAGATTGAGACCCAGTACTTC. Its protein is CASSKEGGKIETQYF.

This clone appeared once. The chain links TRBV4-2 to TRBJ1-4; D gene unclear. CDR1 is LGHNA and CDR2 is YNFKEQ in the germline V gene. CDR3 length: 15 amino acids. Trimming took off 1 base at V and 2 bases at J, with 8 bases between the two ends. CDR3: CASSQVAGTNEKLFF. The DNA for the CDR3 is TGTGCCAGCAGCCAAGTCGCGGGCACTAATGAAAAACTGTTTTTT.

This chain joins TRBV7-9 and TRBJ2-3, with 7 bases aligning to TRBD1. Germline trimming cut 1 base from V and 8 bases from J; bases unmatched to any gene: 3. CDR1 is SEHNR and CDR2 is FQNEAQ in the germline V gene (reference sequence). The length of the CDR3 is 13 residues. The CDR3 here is CASSLGQGITQYF. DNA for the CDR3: TGTGCCAGCAGCTTAGGACAGGGAATTACGCAGTATTTT.

The CDR3 DNA reads as TGTGCCAGCAGCCCCCGTGCAAACGAGCAGTACTTC. Protein: CASSPRANEQYF. V and J are TRBV9 and TRBJ2-7; D is unresolved. This CDR3 spans 12 amino acids. Trimming cost V 4 bases and J 5 bases, with 10 bases left between them. Germline CDR1 and CDR2: SGDLS and YYNGEE. Full variable domain (remainder filled in from reference TRBV9 and TRBJ2-7): DSGVTQTPKHLITATGQRVTLRCSPRSGDLSVYWYQQSLDQGLQFLIQYYNGEERAKGNILERFSAQQFPDLHSELNLSSLELGDSALYFCASSPRANEQYFGPGTRLTVT.